This TCR beta chain stems from a study of blood T cell repertoires in COVID-19. Study at large: Sources were T cells, B-cell-depleted T cells, or PBMCs; the material itself was cDNA or gDNA.

The protocol was immunoSEQ multiplex PCR, while the TCRdb copy is restricted to in-frame clones and leaves out a portion. The data contain 280,000 or so clones, 85% of them singletons. Germline V lookup: CDR1 LNHDA, CDR2 SQIVND (reference sequence). The CDR3 is 14 residues long. Trimming at V came to 8 bases and at J to 1 base, leaving 2 bases not matched to a gene. This clonotype was sampled from a woman between 50 and 59 years old who had recovered from COVID-19. Sequenced sample: PBMCs or T cells enriched from blood (not recorded which). The gene calls are TRBV19 and TRBJ1-6; the match to TRBD1 covers 7 bases. The CDR3 is CASGTVSYNSPLHF. CDR3 nucleotide sequence: TGTGCCAGTGGGACAGTTTCCTATAATTCACCCCTCCACTTT.